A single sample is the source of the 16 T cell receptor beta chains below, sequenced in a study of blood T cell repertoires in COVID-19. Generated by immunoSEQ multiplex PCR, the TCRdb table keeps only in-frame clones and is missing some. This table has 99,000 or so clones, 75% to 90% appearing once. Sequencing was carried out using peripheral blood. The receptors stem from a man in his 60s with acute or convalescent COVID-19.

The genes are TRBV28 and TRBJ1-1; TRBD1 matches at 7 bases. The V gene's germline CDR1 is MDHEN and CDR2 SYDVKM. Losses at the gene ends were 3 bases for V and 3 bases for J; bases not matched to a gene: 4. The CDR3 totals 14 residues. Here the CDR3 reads CASSFFDRDTEAFF. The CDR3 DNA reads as TGTGCCAGCAGTTTTTTCGACAGGGACACTGAAGCTTTCTTT.

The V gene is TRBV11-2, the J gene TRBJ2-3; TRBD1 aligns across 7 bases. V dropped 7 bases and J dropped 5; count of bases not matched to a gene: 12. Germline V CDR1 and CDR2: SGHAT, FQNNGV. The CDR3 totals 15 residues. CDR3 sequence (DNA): TGTGCCAGCACCCAACACCAGGGGGACAGAGATACGCAGTATTTT. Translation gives CASTQHQGDRDTQYF. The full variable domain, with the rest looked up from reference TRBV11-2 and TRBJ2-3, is EAGVAQSPRYKIIEKRQSVAFWCNPISGHATLYWYQQILGQGPKLLIQFQNNGVVDDSQLPKDRFSAERLKGVDSTLKIQPAKLEDSAVYLCASTQHQGDRDTQYFGPGTRLTVL.

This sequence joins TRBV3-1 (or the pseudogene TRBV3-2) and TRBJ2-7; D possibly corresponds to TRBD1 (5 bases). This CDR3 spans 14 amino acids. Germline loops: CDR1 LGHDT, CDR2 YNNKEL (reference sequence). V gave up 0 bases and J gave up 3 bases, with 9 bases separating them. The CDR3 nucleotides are TGTGCCAGCAGCCAAGATAGAAGGGGCTACGAGCAGTACTTC. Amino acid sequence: CASSQDRRGYEQYF.

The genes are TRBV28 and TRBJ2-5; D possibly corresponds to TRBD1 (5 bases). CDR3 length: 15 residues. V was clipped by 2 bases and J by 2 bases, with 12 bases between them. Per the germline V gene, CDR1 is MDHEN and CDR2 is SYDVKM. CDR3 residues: CASSLDRGIQETQYF. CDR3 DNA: TGTGCCAGCAGTTTAGATAGGGGCATTCAAGAGACCCAGTACTTC.

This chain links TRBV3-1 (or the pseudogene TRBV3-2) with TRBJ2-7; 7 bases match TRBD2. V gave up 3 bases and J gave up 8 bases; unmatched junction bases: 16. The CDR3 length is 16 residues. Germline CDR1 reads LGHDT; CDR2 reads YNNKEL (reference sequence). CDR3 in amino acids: CASSHSGFDPGGQQYF. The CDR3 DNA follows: TGTGCCAGCAGCCACTCCGGGTTCGACCCGGGAGGCCAGCAGTACTTC.

Here the CDR3 reads CASTVGGIDNEQFF. CDR3 DNA: TGTGCCAGCACCGTAGGGGGAATTGACAATGAGCAGTTCTTC. J is TRBJ2-1 and V is TRBV11-3; D is perhaps TRBD1 (6 bases). Per the germline V gene, CDR1 is SGHNT and CDR2 is YENEEA. Trimming removed 7 bases from V and 5 bases from J, with 15 bases in between. CDR3 length: 14 residues.

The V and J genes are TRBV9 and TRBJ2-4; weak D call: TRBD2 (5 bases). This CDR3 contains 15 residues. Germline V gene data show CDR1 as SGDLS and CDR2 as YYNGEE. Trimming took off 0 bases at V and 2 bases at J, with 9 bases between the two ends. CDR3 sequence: CASSVDGVTKNIQYF. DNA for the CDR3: TGTGCCAGCAGCGTAGACGGGGTTACCAAAAACATTCAGTACTTC.

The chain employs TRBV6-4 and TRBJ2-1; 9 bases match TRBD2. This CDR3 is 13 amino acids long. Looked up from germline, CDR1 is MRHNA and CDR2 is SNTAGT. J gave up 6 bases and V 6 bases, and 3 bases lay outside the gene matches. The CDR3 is CASSLTSGNEQFF. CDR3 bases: TGTGCCAGCAGCCTGACTAGCGGCAATGAGCAGTTCTTC.

CDR3 protein: CASSEAEGGDNSPLHF. CDR3 in DNA: TGTGCCAGCAGTGAGGCGGAGGGCGGGGATAATTCACCCCTCCACTTT. The chain combines TRBV28 with TRBJ1-6, with no clear D. Germline V CDR1 and CDR2: MDHEN, SYDVKM. The CDR3 is 16 residues long. Trimming cost V 5 bases and J 5 bases, with 16 bases left between them.

Here the CDR3 reads CASSLLPGLDYNEQFF. DNA of the CDR3: TGCGCCAGCAGCTTATTGCCGGGACTGGACTACAATGAGCAGTTCTTC. V usage is TRBV5-1 and J usage is TRBJ2-1; tentatively, D is TRBD2 (6 bases). The CDR3 has 16 amino acids. Germline V gene lookup returns CDR1 SGHRS and CDR2 YFSETQ. The germline V and J ends were trimmed by 2 bases and 3 bases, with 15 bases remaining between them.

The CDR3 sequence is CASSFKREGEQFF. As DNA, the CDR3 is TGTGCCAGCAGTTTCAAGCGGGAGGGTGAGCAGTTCTTC. The chain recombines TRBV27 with TRBJ2-1, with 10 positions matching TRBD2. The CDR3 loop spans 13 amino acids. V shed 3 bases and J 9 bases; nucleotides not matched to a gene: 2. CDR1 and CDR2 from the germline V gene are MNHEY and SMNVEV (reference sequence).

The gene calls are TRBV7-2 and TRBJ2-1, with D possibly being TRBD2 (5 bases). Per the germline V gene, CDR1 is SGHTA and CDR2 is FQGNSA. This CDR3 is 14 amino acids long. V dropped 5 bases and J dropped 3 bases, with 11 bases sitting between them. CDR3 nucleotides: TGTGCCAGCAGCGGAGCGGTTAGCTACAATGAGCAGTTCTTC. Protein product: CASSGAVSYNEQFF.

The CDR3 spells CAWKGTSGSWSKNIQYF. CDR3 bases: TGTGCCTGGAAGGGGACTAGCGGGAGTTGGTCCAAAAACATTCAGTACTTC. This sequence joins TRBV30 and TRBJ2-4; 14 bases match TRBD2. V gave up 4 bases and J gave up 2 bases; unmatched junction bases: 7. The CDR3 length is 17 residues. Germline assignment: CDR1 GTSNPN and CDR2 SVGIG (reference sequence).

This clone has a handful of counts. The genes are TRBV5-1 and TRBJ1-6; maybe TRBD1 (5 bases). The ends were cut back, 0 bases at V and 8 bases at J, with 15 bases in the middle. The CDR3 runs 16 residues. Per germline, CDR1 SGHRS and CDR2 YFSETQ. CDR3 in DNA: TGCGCCAGCAGCTTGGGTCGCCGACAGAATCATTCACCCCTCCACTTT. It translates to CASSLGRRQNHSPLHF.

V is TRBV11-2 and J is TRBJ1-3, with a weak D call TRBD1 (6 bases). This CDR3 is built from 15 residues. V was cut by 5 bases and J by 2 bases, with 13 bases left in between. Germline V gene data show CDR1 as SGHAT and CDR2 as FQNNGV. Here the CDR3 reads CASSPTGNPGNTIYF. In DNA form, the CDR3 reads TGTGCCAGCAGCCCCACAGGGAATCCTGGAAACACCATATATTTT.

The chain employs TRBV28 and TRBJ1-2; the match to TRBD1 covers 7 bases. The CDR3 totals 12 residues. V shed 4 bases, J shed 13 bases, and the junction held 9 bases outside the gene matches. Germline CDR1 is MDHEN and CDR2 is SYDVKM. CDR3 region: CASSYRGRSSTF. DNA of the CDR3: TGTGCCAGCAGTTACAGGGGAAGGTCGTCCACCTTC.